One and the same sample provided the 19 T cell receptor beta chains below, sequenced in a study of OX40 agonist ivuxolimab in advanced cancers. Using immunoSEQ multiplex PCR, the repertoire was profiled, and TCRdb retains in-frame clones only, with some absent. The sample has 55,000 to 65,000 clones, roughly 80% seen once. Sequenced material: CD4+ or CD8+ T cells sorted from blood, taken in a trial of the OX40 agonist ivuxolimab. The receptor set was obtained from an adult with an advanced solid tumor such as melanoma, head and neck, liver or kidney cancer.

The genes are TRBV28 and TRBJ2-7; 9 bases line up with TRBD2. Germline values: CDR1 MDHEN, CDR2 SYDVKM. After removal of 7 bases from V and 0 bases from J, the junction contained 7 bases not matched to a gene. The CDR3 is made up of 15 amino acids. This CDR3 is CASNPGGGVSYEQYF. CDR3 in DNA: TGTGCCAGCAATCCGGGCGGGGGGGTCTCCTACGAGCAGTACTTC.

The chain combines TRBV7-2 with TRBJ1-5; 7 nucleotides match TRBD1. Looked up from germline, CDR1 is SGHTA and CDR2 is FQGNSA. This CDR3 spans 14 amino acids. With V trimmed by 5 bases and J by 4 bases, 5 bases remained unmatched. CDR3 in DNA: TGTGCCAGCAGCCCAGTGACAGGGAATCAGCCCCAGCATTTT. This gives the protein CASSPVTGNQPQHF.

CDR3 DNA sequence: TGTGCCAGCAGGTCGCCAGGATTCGGGTATGGCTACACCTTC. Protein sequence: CASRSPGFGYGYTF. V is TRBV28 and J is TRBJ1-2, with D unresolved. The V gene's germline CDR1 is MDHEN and CDR2 SYDVKM. The V gene lost 6 bases and the J gene lost 5 bases, with 16 bases spanning the gap. The CDR3 has 14 amino acids.

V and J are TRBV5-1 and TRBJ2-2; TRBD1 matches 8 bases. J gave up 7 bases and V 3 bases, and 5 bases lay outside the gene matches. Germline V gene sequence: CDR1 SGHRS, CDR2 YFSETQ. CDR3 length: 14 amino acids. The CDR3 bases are TGCGCCAGCAGCTCAACAGGGGGGCACGGGGAGCTGTTTTTT. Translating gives CASSSTGGHGELFF.

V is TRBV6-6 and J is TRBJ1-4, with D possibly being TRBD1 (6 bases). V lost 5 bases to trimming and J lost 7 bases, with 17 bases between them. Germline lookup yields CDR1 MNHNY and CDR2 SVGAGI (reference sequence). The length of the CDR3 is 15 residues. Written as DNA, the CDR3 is TGTGCCAGCAGTGGGTCTACAGGGCCGGGTGAAAAACTGTTTTTT. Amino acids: CASSGSTGPGEKLFF.

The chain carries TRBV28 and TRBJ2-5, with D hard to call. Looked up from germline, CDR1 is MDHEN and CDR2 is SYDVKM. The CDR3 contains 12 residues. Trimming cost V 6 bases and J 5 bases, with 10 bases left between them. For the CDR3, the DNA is TGTGCCAGCAGGAACGAACCGGAGACCCAGTACTTC. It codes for CASRNEPETQYF.

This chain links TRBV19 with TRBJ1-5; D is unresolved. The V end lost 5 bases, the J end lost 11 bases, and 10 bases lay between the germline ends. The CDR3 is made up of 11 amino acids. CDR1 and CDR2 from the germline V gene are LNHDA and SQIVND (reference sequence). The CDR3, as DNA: TGTGCCAGTAGTCCCGGCGGGTCCCAGCATTTT. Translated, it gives CASSPGGSQHF.

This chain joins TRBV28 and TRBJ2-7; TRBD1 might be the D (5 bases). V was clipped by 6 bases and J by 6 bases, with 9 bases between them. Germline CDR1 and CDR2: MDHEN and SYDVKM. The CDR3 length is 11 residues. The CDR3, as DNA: TGTGCCAGCAGCCCAGGGTCCGAGCAGTACTTC. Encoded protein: CASSPGSEQYF.

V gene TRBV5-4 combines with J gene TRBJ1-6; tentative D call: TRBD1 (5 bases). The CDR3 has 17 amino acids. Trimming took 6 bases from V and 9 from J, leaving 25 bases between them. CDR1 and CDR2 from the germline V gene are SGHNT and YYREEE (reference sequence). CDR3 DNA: TGTGCCAGCACCCCCGGGGTAACTGGGTCAGGGATTTCACCCCTCCACTTT. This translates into CASTPGVTGSGISPLHF. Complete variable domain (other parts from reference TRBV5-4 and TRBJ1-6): ETGVTQSPTHLIKTRGQQVTLRCSSQSGHNTVSWYQQALGQGPQFIFQYYREEENGRGNFPPRFSGLQFPNYSSELNVNALELDDSALYLCASTPGVTGSGISPLHFGNGTRLTVT.

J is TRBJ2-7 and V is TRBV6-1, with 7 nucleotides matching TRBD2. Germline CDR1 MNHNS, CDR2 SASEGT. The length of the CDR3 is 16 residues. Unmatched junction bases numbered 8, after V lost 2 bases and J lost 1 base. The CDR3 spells CASSEIRPGGSYEQYF. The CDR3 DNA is TGTGCCAGCAGTGAAATAAGACCGGGGGGTTCCTACGAGCAGTACTTC.

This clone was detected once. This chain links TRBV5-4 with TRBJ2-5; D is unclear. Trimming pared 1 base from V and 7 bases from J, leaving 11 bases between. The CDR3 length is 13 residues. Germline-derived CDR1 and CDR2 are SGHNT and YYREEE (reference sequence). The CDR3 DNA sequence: TGTGCCAGCAGCTTGCCCGAGCAGAGGACCCAGTACTTC. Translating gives CASSLPEQRTQYF.

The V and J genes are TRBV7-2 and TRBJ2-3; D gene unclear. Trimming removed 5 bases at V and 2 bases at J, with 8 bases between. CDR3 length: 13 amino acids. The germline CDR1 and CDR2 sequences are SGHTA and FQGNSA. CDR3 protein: CASSTRITDTQYF. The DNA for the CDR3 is TGTGCCAGCAGCACTCGCATCACAGATACGCAGTATTTT.

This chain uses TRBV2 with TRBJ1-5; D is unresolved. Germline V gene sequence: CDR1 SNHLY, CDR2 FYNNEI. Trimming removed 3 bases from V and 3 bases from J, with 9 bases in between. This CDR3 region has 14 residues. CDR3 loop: CASSDSSPNQPQHF. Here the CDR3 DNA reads TGTGCCAGCAGTGACAGTTCCCCCAATCAGCCCCAGCATTTT.

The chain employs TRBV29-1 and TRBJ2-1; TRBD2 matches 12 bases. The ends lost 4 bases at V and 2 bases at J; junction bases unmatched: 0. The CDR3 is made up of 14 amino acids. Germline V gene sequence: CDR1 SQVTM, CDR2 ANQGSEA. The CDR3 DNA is TGCAGCGTTGGACTAGCGGGGGCCTACAATGAGCAGTTCTTC. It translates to CSVGLAGAYNEQFF.

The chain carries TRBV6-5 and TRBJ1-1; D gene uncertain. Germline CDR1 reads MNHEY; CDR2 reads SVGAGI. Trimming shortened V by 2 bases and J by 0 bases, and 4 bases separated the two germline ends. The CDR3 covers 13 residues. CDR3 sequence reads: CASSYRVNTEAFF. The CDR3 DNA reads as TGTGCCAGCAGTTACCGGGTGAACACTGAAGCTTTCTTT.

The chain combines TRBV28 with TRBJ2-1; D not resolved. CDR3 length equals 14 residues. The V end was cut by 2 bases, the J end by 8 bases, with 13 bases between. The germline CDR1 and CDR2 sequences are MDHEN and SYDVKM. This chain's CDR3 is CASSLGRSRDEQFF. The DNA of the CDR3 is TGTGCCAGCAGTTTAGGCAGGTCGCGCGATGAGCAGTTCTTC.

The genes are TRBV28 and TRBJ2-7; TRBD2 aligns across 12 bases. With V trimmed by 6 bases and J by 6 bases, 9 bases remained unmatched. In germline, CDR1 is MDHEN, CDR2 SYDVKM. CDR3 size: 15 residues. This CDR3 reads CASSLTSSGRGEQYF. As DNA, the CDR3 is TGTGCCAGCAGCCTCACCTCTAGCGGGAGGGGCGAGCAGTACTTC.

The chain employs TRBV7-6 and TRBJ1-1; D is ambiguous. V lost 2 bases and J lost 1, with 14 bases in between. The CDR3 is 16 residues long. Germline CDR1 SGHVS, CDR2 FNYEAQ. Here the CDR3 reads CASSLIGDLGNTEAFF. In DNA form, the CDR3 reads TGTGCCAGCAGCTTAATCGGGGATCTGGGGAACACTGAAGCTTTCTTT.

The DNA of the CDR3 is TGTGCCAGCAGCGGCGTAGCGGGGATGACCTACAATGAGCAGTTCTTC. Protein product: CASSGVAGMTYNEQFF. The chain employs TRBV9 and TRBJ2-1; 8 bases line up with TRBD2. V was clipped by 3 bases and J by 2 bases; unmatched bases: 7. This CDR3 is 16 amino acids long. The germline CDR1 and CDR2 sequences are SGDLS and YYNGEE.